The T cell receptor (beta chain) described here comes from a study of blood T cell repertoires in COVID-19. Whole-study context: The United States, Italy and Spain were the sources of the acute and convalescent COVID-19 samples. The analysed material was cDNA or gDNA that came from T cells, B-cell-depleted T cells, or PBMCs.

Germline V CDR1 and CDR2: MNHEY, SMNVEV (reference sequence). V lost 6 bases to trimming and J lost 6 bases; unmatched junction nucleotides: 11. The CDR3 runs 18 residues. Study processing details: Amplification of reference gene primers provided the estimated nucleated cell counts. The repertoire was sequenced with immunoSEQ multiplex PCR; TCRdb's copy has only in-frame clones and lacks some. V, J and clone size were drawn from that table, and D and trimming were deduced from the DNA. The sample includes 68,000 or so clones, roughly 80% of them seen just once. The chain recombines TRBV27 with TRBJ2-1; TRBD2 matches at 16 bases. The source material was peripheral blood. This sequence was found in a human donor in a cohort sampled during active COVID-19. CDR3 residues: CASSPSPGTSGRGNEQFF. The CDR3, as DNA: TGTGCCAGCAGCCCTTCCCCCGGGACTAGCGGGAGGGGCAATGAGCAGTTCTTC.